This T cell receptor beta chain was profiled in a study of vaccination and CD4 T cells after COVID-19. Whole-study context: Drawing of post-COVID samples took place a median 101 days after diagnosis (range 35 to 161). Sampling that followed vaccination took place a median 72 days after dose two, within a range of 14 to 241. Overall study findings and caveats: Apart from involving relatively few convalescent patients, the work omitted early post-infection timepoints.

The CDR3 sequence is 14 residues long. Looked up from germline, CDR1 is LNHDA and CDR2 is SQIVND (reference sequence). Trimming took off 6 bases at V and 0 bases at J, with 10 bases between the two ends. TCRdb recomputed calls from the PCR reads with MiXCR, one row per CDR3 protein. The sample consists of tens of thousands of distinct CDR3 sequences, about 54% of them appearing once. As concerns this clonotype: The antigen is unknown.

Positive PCR dates ranged from March to December 2020; these dates predated US Alpha, Beta and Delta variants. The input for sequencing was CD4+ T cells from blood, taken before SARS-CoV-2 vaccination. V usage is TRBV19 and J usage is TRBJ2-3; maybe TRBD2 (6 bases). The clonotype was recovered from a human donor who had recovered from COVID-19. The CDR3 protein is CASRISGSTDTQYF. CDR3 DNA sequence: TGTGCCAGTAGGATTAGCGGTAGCACAGATACGCAGTATTTT.